This T cell receptor (beta chain) was sequenced in a study of OX40 agonist ivuxolimab in advanced cancers. Overall study findings and caveats: CD8+ T cells averaged more expanded clones than CD4+. Circulating CD4+ and CD8+ T cells showed clonal expansion by week 6 at 0.1 to 3.0 mg/kg.

Patients with a history of autoimmune disease or on systemic immunosuppression were excluded. Points on this clone: What it recognizes is unknown.

Profiling relied on immunoSEQ multiplex PCR, and the TCRdb table lists in-frame clones only, not all of them. The table has about 36,000 clones, around 85% seen once. This CDR3 is 14 amino acids long. Between the trimmed V and J ends, which lost 5 bases and 5 bases, there was a span of 15 bases. Per the germline V gene, CDR1 is LNHDA and CDR2 is SQIVND (reference sequence). This chain links TRBV19 with TRBJ1-1; TRBD1 is a possible D gene (6 bases). The source was CD4+ or CD8+ T cells sorted from blood, collected in a trial of the OX40 agonist ivuxolimab. The TCR was taken from an adult with an advanced solid tumor such as melanoma, head and neck, liver or kidney cancer. In DNA form, the CDR3 reads TGTGCCAGTAGTCACACAGGGATCGGGACTGAAGCTTTCTTT. This codes for CASSHTGIGTEAFF. The full variable domain, with the rest looked up from reference TRBV19 and TRBJ1-1, is DGGITQSPKYLFRKEGQNVTLSCEQNLNHDAMYWYRQDPGQGLRLIYYSQIVNDFQKGDIAEGYSVSREKKESFPLTVTSAQKNPTAFYLCASSHTGIGTEAFFGQGTRLTVV.